The 11 T cell receptor beta chains reported below all come from one sample, sequenced in a study of Ad26.COV2.S vaccination and SARS-CoV-2 variants. Some clones are missing from TCRdb's copy, which holds only in-frame ones; the method was immunoSEQ multiplex PCR. This table holds 300,000 to 400,000 clones, 86% found once. Regarding treatment: roughly 19 received Ad26.COV2.S at low or high dose, single or two shots; roughly five received placebo; per-sample allocation not given. Sampling took place 63 days after the first vaccine or placebo injection. Sequencing used peripheral blood, obtained in a trial of Ad26.COV2.S vaccine versus placebo. The receptor source for this set is a person between 18 and 65 years old who received the Ad26.COV2.S COVID-19 vaccine or a placebo.

V and J are TRBV28 and TRBJ2-7; no reliable D call. The CDR3 is made up of 12 amino acids. Germline V gives CDR1 MDHEN, CDR2 SYDVKM. V lost 3 bases and J 4 bases, leaving 7 bases between the germline ends. In nucleotides, the CDR3 is TGTGCCAGCAGTTTTCGGGTTTACGAGCAGTACTTC. Its protein is CASSFRVYEQYF. Variable domain in full (rest from reference TRBV28 and TRBJ2-7): DVKVTQSSRYLVKRTGEKVFLECVQDMDHENMFWYRQDPGLGLRLIYFSYDVKMKEKGDIPEGYSVSREKKERFSLILESASTNQTSMYLCASSFRVYEQYFGPGTRLTVT.

V is TRBV4-2 and J is TRBJ2-7; D perhaps matches TRBD1 (5 bases). The germline V gene has CDR1 LGHNA and CDR2 YNFKEQ. Trimming stripped 2 bases from V and 3 bases from J, with 8 bases between. The CDR3 is 13 residues long. CDR3: CASSQTGLYEQYF. In DNA form, the CDR3 reads TGTGCCAGCAGCCAAACAGGCCTCTACGAGCAGTACTTC.

The chain joins TRBV27 to TRBJ2-7; 9 bases are shared with TRBD1. The CDR3 is 13 residues long. Germline V gives CDR1 MNHEY, CDR2 SMNVEV (reference sequence). With V trimmed by 6 bases and J by 4 bases, 4 bases remained unmatched. The DNA for the CDR3 is TGTGCCAGCAGGGGACAGGGACAATACGAGCAGTACTTC. This encodes CASRGQGQYEQYF.

The genes are TRBV7-2 and TRBJ2-1; 9 bases agree with TRBD1. The CDR3 sequence is 16 residues long. Germline values: CDR1 SGHTA, CDR2 FQGNSA. J lost 0 bases, V lost 3 bases, and 3 bases had no gene match. DNA of the CDR3: TGTGCCAGCAGCTTGGGACAGGGACCCTCCTACAATGAGCAGTTCTTC. Translated, it gives CASSLGQGPSYNEQFF.

The V and J genes are TRBV24-1 and TRBJ2-5; 9 bases map to TRBD2. The germline gives CDR1 KGHDR, CDR2 SFDVKD. V lost 7 bases to trimming and J lost 1 base; unmatched junction nucleotides: 0. The CDR3 is 13 amino acids. CDR3 sequence (DNA): TGTGCCACCAGGACTAGCGGCCAAGAGACCCAGTACTTC. Translated, it gives CATRTSGQETQYF.

The V and J genes are TRBV7-2 and TRBJ1-3, with 8 bases identical to TRBD1. The ends lost 5 bases at V and 4 bases at J; junction bases unmatched: 10. Germline CDR1 SGHTA, CDR2 FQGNSA. This CDR3 region has 16 residues. CDR3 residues: CASSPWTGRTGNTIYF. The CDR3 DNA follows: TGTGCCAGCAGCCCCTGGACAGGGAGGACGGGAAACACCATATATTTT.

This clone was seen a few times. The chain recombines TRBV11-2 with TRBJ2-7, with TRBD2 matching 12 bases. Germline V gene sequence: CDR1 SGHAT, CDR2 FQNNGV. Trimming took 6 bases from V and 6 from J; bases not matched to a gene: 9. The CDR3 loop spans 15 amino acids. CDR3 loop: CASSPLAGGPFEQYF. The DNA of the CDR3 is TGTGCCAGCAGTCCCCTAGCGGGAGGGCCTTTCGAGCAGTACTTC.

The gene calls are TRBV25-1 and TRBJ1-6, with a tentative D call TRBD1 (6 bases). The V gene lost 1 base and the J gene lost 2 bases, with 12 bases spanning the gap. The CDR3 is 17 amino acids. Germline CDR1 is MGHDK and CDR2 is SYGVNS. CDR3 sequence (DNA): TGTGCCAGCAGTGAATCCGACAGGCTACCCTATAATTCACCCCTCCACTTT. This sequence encodes CASSESDRLPYNSPLHF.

V usage is TRBV5-6 and J usage is TRBJ1-4, with a possible D match to TRBD1 (5 bases). Germline V gene data show CDR1 as SGHDT and CDR2 as YYEEEE. V shed 4 bases and J shed 0 bases, with 10 bases lying between them. This CDR3 is 15 amino acids long. CDR3 sequence (DNA): TGTGCCAGCAGCACGGGACGTCCAACTAATGAAAAACTGTTTTTT. The encoded protein is CASSTGRPTNEKLFF.

The gene calls are TRBV5-6 and TRBJ1-1; weak D call: TRBD1 (6 bases). The CDR3 consists of 17 residues. Trimming took 6 bases from V and 1 from J, leaving 22 bases between them. Germline values: CDR1 SGHDT, CDR2 YYEEEE. CDR3 sequence reads: CASNSFVGARKNTEAFF. The CDR3 DNA reads as TGTGCCAGCAACTCCTTCGTGGGGGCACGGAAGAACACTGAAGCTTTCTTT.

DNA of the CDR3: TGTGCCAGCAGTTTAGGGAAGGGGGGCCTTACCTACAATGAGCAGTTCTTC. It is translated as CASSLGKGGLTYNEQFF. J is TRBJ2-1 and V is TRBV28; either TRBD1 or TRBD2 may supply D (6 bases each). The V gene lost 2 bases and the J gene lost 2 bases, with 16 bases spanning the gap. This CDR3 spans 17 amino acids. Germline CDR1 is MDHEN and CDR2 is SYDVKM.